The rows below give T cell receptor beta chains drawn from one sample of a study of blood T cell repertoires in COVID-19. Repertoires were generated with immunoSEQ multiplex PCR, while TCRdb's copy carries only in-frame clones and drops some. The sample holds a few hundred thousand clones, less than 90% seen once. The sequenced sample was PBMCs or T cells enriched from blood (not recorded which). The receptor source for this set is a middle-aged woman who had recovered from COVID-19. Both conserved end residues are part of each CDR3. The D gene is left open where the match is weak. Part of the rows lack a size; the others show once, few, many or a class for expanded clones.

-	TRBJ1-1	TRBV9	few	TGTGCCAGCAGCGCTGAACAGGGGAACACTGAAGCTTTCTTT	CASSAEQGNTEAFF
-	TRBJ1-5	TRBV2	-	TGTGCCAGCACCGCTGGGGCACCGAATCAGCCCCAGCATTTT	CASTAGAPNQPQHF
TRBD1	TRBJ2-5	TRBV7-2	-	TGTGCCAGCAGCTCGACAGGGTGGAAGGAGACCCAGTACTTC	CASSSTGWKETQYF
TRBD2	TRBJ2-1	TRBV7-6	-	TGTGCCAGCAGCTTAGGAACTAGCGGATACAATGAGCAGTTCTTC	CASSLGTSGYNEQFF
-	TRBJ2-6	TRBV5-8	once	TGTGCCAGCAGCCGACACTACCCTAGACAGGTTTTCTCTGGGGCCAACGTCCTGACTTTC	CASSRHYPRQVFSGANVLTF
-	TRBJ1-2	TRBV9	-	TGTGCCAGCAGCTTCGACAGCAACTATGGCTACACCTTC	CASSFDSNYGYTF
-	TRBJ1-1	TRBV10-1	-	TGCGCCAGCAGTGACCCCGACTCTGAAGCTTTCTTT	CASSDPDSEAFF
-	TRBJ1-3	TRBV19	-	TGTGCCAGTAGTATATTGAGCCCTACCTCTGGAAACACCATATATTTT	CASSILSPTSGNTIYF
-	TRBJ2-2	TRBV18	few	TGTGCCAGCTCAGCGGTATCCGGGACGAACACCGGGGAGCTGTTTTTT	CASSAVSGTNTGELFF
TRBD2	TRBJ2-5	TRBV7-7	-	TGTGCCAGCAGCCGGGCCCCCCTAGCGGGGCCCCAAGAGACCCAGTACTTC	CASSRAPLAGPQETQYF
-	TRBJ1-2	TRBV5-6	-	TGTGCCAGCAGCCCTGGGACAACGCGTGACTATGGCTACACCTTC	CASSPGTTRDYGYTF
TRBD1	TRBJ1-6	TRBV30	-	TGTGCCTGGAGTGTGGGGCAGGGGGTCTCTACCCTCCACTTT	CAWSVGQGVSTLHF
TRBD2	TRBJ2-1	TRBV19	-	TGTGCCAGTAGTATGGAGGGGACTAGCGAAGGTGAGCAGTTCTTC	CASSMEGTSEGEQFF
-	TRBJ2-3	TRBV12-5	few	TGTGCTAGTGGTTTGGTAGTCAGTGGCGATACGCAGTATTTT	CASGLVVSGDTQYF
TRBD1	TRBJ2-2	TRBV7-9	-	TGTGCCGAACAGGGGGACGTCACCGGGGAGCTGTTTTTT	CAEQGDVTGELFF
TRBD2	TRBJ2-7	TRBV5-6	-	TGTGCCAGCAGCCCGTCGGGAGGCCCACCCTACGAGCAGTACTTC	CASSPSGGPPYEQYF
-	TRBJ2-6	TRBV11-3	-	TGTGCCAGCAGCCCTTTCTCTGGGGCCAACGTCCTGACTTTC	CASSPFSGANVLTF
TRBD2	TRBJ2-5	TRBV6-5	-	TGTGCCAGCAGTTACTCCGGCGGGAGGTTTCAAGAGACCCAGTACTTC	CASSYSGGRFQETQYF
-	TRBJ1-5	TRBV7-2	-	TGTGCCAGCAGCTTCGGGGGCAATCAGCCCCAGCATTTT	CASSFGGNQPQHF
TRBD2	TRBJ2-3	TRBV5-1	-	TGCGCCAGCAGCTTGGTCATAGCGGGAGGGAAGTCCACGCAGTATTTT	CASSLVIAGGKSTQYF
TRBD1	TRBJ2-1	TRBV5-1	-	TGCGCCAGCGGTTACGGGACAGGGGCAACCTACAATGAGCAGTTCTTC	CASGYGTGATYNEQFF
-	TRBJ2-7	TRBV10-1	few	TGCGCCAGCTCCGGTTCCATTACCTACGAGCAGTACTTC	CASSGSITYEQYF
TRBD1	TRBJ1-6	TRBV3-1/TRBV3-2	-	TGTGCCAGCAGCCAGACAGGGGGCTCCTCACCCCTCCACTTT	CASSQTGGSSPLHF
-	TRBJ1-1	TRBV3-1/TRBV3-2	-	TGTGCCAGCAGCCAAGAGTCAGGGGCTTTCTTT	CASSQESGAFF
-	TRBJ1-2	TRBV30	-	TGTGCCCGGGAAAGAGCACACAGGGAAATCTATGGCTACACCTTC	CARERAHREIYGYTF
TRBD2	TRBJ2-1	TRBV10-2	few	TGCGCCAGCAGTGAGAGGTCCACTAGCGGGAGAGGCGATGAGCAGTTCTTC	CASSERSTSGRGDEQFF
TRBD1	TRBJ2-2	TRBV30	-	TGTGCCTGGAGAAGAGGGGGCTCCGGGGAGCTGTTTTTT	CAWRRGGSGELFF
TRBD1	TRBJ1-4	TRBV28	once	TGTGCCAGCAGTTTCTCGGGGGGACAGGGCAATGAAAAACTGTTTTTT	CASSFSGGQGNEKLFF
TRBD2	TRBJ2-1	TRBV9	-	TGTGCCAGCAGCCCAGCAAGCGGGAGCTCCTACAATGAGCAGTTCTTC	CASSPASGSSYNEQFF
-	TRBJ1-5	TRBV30	-	TGTGCCTGGAGAACCACAGGGAGCAATCAGCCCCAGCATTTT	CAWRTTGSNQPQHF
TRBD2	TRBJ2-1	TRBV6-5	-	TGTGCCAGCAGTTGGTCTAGCGGGAGCTCCTACAATGAGCAGTTCTTC	CASSWSSGSSYNEQFF
-	TRBJ1-2	TRBV10-3	-	TGTGCCATCACCCGGGGGGGCCTTGAGCTTAACTATGGCTACACCTTC	CAITRGGLELNYGYTF
TRBD2	TRBJ2-1	TRBV7-7	-	TGTGCCAGCAGTTCAATGCCGGGACTAGCGGGGTACAATGAGCAGTTCTTC	CASSSMPGLAGYNEQFF
-	TRBJ1-5	TRBV3-1/TRBV3-2	-	TGTGCCAGCAGCCAATCTCCCCAGAACCGGGGGCAGCCCCAGCATTTT	CASSQSPQNRGQPQHF
TRBD2	TRBJ2-7	TRBV7-2	-	TGTGCCAGCAGCCTAAGCGGGAGGGCTGGAGAGCAGTACTTC	CASSLSGRAGEQYF
TRBD1	TRBJ2-3	TRBV28	-	TGTGCCAGCAGTTCATACAGGGGGCAGGAGTATTTT	CASSSYRGQEYF
TRBD2	TRBJ2-7	TRBV7-2	-	TGTGCCAGCAGTAGGACTAGCGGGAGGTGGAGCTCCTACGAGCAGTACTTC	CASSRTSGRWSSYEQYF
-	TRBJ2-1	TRBV9	-	TGTGCCAGCAGCGTAGGTTTAGCGCCTGACAATGAGCAGTTCTTC	CASSVGLAPDNEQFF
TRBD2	TRBJ2-1	TRBV6-5	-	TGTGCCAGCAGTTACTCTGCTAGCGGCTACAACAATGAGCAGTTCTTC	CASSYSASGYNNEQFF
-	TRBJ1-5	TRBV10-3	once	TGTGCCATCAGTGCGGAGGTTATTCAGCCCCAGCATTTT	CAISAEVIQPQHF
TRBD2	TRBJ2-5	TRBV11-2	few	TGTGCCAGCAGCTTAAACCCAGGACTAGCGGGCCGCCAAGAGACCCAGTACTTC	CASSLNPGLAGRQETQYF
-	TRBJ1-3	TRBV27	-	TGTGCCAGCAGTTTAGCAGGGGCGGACACCATATATTTT	CASSLAGADTIYF
TRBD2	TRBJ2-1	TRBV28	-	TGTGCCAGCACCGGGGCCGGGACTAGGAGCTCCTACAATGAGCAGTTCTTC	CASTGAGTRSSYNEQFF
-	TRBJ2-1	TRBV7-7	-	TGTGCCAGCAGCTTAGGGCGGGGTGAGCAGTTCTTC	CASSLGRGEQFF
-	TRBJ2-3	TRBV2	-	TGTGCCAGCAGTGAACCCAGGGTCACAGATACGCAGTATTTT	CASSEPRVTDTQYF
-	TRBJ1-2	TRBV15	-	TGTGCCACCAGCAGAGGGGTTCAGGCGCCTTATGGCTACACCTTC	CATSRGVQAPYGYTF
-	TRBJ2-3	TRBV24-1	-	TGTGCCACCAGGTGGGCGGATACGCAGTATTTT	CATRWADTQYF
-	TRBJ1-2	TRBV21-1	-	TGTGCCAGCAGCAAAAAGGGCCGGGACAGGGTCGGCTACACCTTC	CASSKKGRDRVGYTF
-	TRBJ1-2	TRBV5-4	once	TGTGCCAGCAGCTTGGATTGGGCAAACTATGGCTACACCTTC	CASSLDWANYGYTF
TRBD1	TRBJ2-2	TRBV27	-	TGTGCCAGCAGTTTATTTGGGACAGGGGGCACCGGGGAGCTGTTTTTT	CASSLFGTGGTGELFF
-	TRBJ1-6	TRBV2	many	TGTGCCAGCAGTGTTCAAGGAGTAGACAATTCACCCCTCCACTTT	CASSVQGVDNSPLHF
-	TRBJ1-6	TRBV7-2	-	TGTGCCAGCAGCGCACAAGTAAGGGGTAGTTCCCTCCACTTT	CASSAQVRGSSLHF
-	TRBJ2-5	TRBV5-6	-	TGTGCCGGACACAGAGGGGGAGGGGGGGAGACCCAGTACTTC	CAGHRGGGGETQYF
TRBD1	TRBJ1-4	TRBV15	-	TGTGCCACCAGCACCTACCCTGACAGGGAGGCGCGGGAAAAACTGTTTTTT	CATSTYPDREAREKLFF
-	TRBJ1-4	TRBV12-3/TRBV12-4	-	TGTGCCAGCAGTTTAAGAGGTGGAAAACTGTTTTTT	CASSLRGGKLFF
TRBD1	TRBJ2-4	TRBV19	-	TGTGCCAGTAGCCTAGACAGGGTTGCGACCAAAAACATTCAGTACTTC	CASSLDRVATKNIQYF
-	TRBJ1-2	TRBV28	-	TGTGCCAGCAGTTTGGCAGGGTTTGGCTACACCTTC	CASSLAGFGYTF